A single sample is the source of the 12 T cell receptor beta chains below, sequenced in a study of control samples from healthy donors and cancer patients. Some clones are missing from TCRdb's copy, which holds only in-frame ones; the method was immunoSEQ multiplex PCR. The data contain tens of thousands of clones, 70% to 90% of them singletons. Sequenced material: blood. Every receptor here comes from a woman in her fifties or sixties in good health.

V is TRBV18 and J is TRBJ1-1, with D perhaps matching TRBD1 (5 bases). This CDR3 contains 14 residues. V was trimmed by 1 base and J by 3 bases, leaving 9 bases between them. Germline loops: CDR1 KGHSH, CDR2 LQKENI. The CDR3 bases are TGTGCCAGCTCACCACAACAGGTTGACACTGAAGCTTTCTTT. It translates to CASSPQQVDTEAFF.

This clone was recorded only once. This sequence joins TRBV10-1 and TRBJ2-7, with D perhaps TRBD1 (5 bases). Deletions cut 6 bases from V and 5 bases from J, with 11 bases between. Per germline, CDR1 WNHNN and CDR2 SYGVQD (reference sequence). There are 12 residues in the CDR3. CDR3 sequence reads: CASSSGHDEQYF. The CDR3, as DNA: TGCGCCAGCAGCTCTGGACATGACGAGCAGTACTTC.

V is TRBV5-1 and J is TRBJ1-1, with 8 bases aligning to TRBD1. The germline CDR1 and CDR2 sequences are SGHRS and YFSETQ. Unmatched junction bases numbered 12, after V lost 1 base and J lost 4 bases. The CDR3 has 17 amino acids. CDR3 DNA: TGCGCCAGCAGCTTGTGGCAGGGGGCGACCCCCGTCACTGAAGCTTTCTTT. Encoded protein: CASSLWQGATPVTEAFF.

The chain has TRBV27 and TRBJ1-1; 7 nucleotides line up with TRBD1. The CDR3 has 16 amino acids. V shed 2 bases, J shed 0 bases, and the junction held 6 bases outside the gene matches. In germline, CDR1 is MNHEY, CDR2 SMNVEV (reference sequence). The chain's CDR3 is CASSLRAGGMNTEAFF. DNA of the CDR3: TGTGCCAGCAGTTTAAGGGCAGGGGGGATGAACACTGAAGCTTTCTTT.

The chain joins TRBV3-1 (or the pseudogene TRBV3-2) to TRBJ1-5, with D possibly matching TRBD1 (5 bases). Germline lookup yields CDR1 LGHDT and CDR2 YNNKEL (reference sequence). CDR3 length equals 12 residues. Trimming left V 2 bases short and J 9 bases short, with 8 bases between. The CDR3 spells CASSQQGLPQHF. The CDR3 DNA sequence: TGTGCCAGCAGCCAACAGGGCCTGCCCCAGCATTTT.

The chain carries TRBV6-6 and TRBJ2-7, with 7 bases aligning to TRBD2. Trimming removed 8 bases from V and 2 bases from J; junction bases left unmatched: 9. The CDR3 covers 14 residues. Germline CDR1 is MNHNY and CDR2 is SVGAGI (reference sequence). CDR3 bases: TGTGCCAGCCACTCGTCGGGGGGAACCTACGAGCAGTACTTC. Translation gives CASHSSGGTYEQYF.

The chain employs TRBV21-1 and TRBJ1-1. TRBV21-1 is a documented pseudogene. The CDR3 spans 16 residues. The CDR3 is CASSKKGDFENTEAFF. In nucleotides, the CDR3 is TGTGCCAGCAGCAAAAAAGGAGATTTCGAGAACACTGAAGCTTTCTTT.

As concerns this clone: At one of its ends the junction is not consistent with the germline gene, which may arise from a read error. The chain combines TRBV19 with TRBJ2-7; TRBD2 is a possible D gene (5 bases). The CDR3 covers 11 residues. Germline V lookup: CDR1 LNHDA, CDR2 SQIVND (reference sequence). The CDR3 nucleotides are TGTGCCAGTAGTCCAACTAGGGCGGTGGACTTC. Residues: CASSPTRAVDF.

In its sample, this clone was seen once. The chain uses TRBV24-1 and TRBJ1-5; D gene ambiguous. V gave up 0 bases and J gave up 7 bases, with 12 bases separating them. The germline V gene encodes CDR1 KGHDR and CDR2 SFDVKD. The CDR3 consists of 15 residues. The CDR3 sequence is CATSDLLTLVQPQHF. CDR3 sequence (DNA): TGTGCCACCAGTGATTTGCTTACACTAGTGCAGCCCCAGCATTTT.

The table lists this clone with a count of one. Other DNA sequences in the same sample also yield this CDR3. V gene TRBV15 combines with J gene TRBJ2-7; D is ambiguous. Trimming cost V 0 bases and J 4 bases, with 4 bases left between them. Germline values: CDR1 LNHNV, CDR2 YYDKDF (reference sequence). The CDR3 runs to 12 residues. The CDR3 nucleotides read TGTGCCACCAGCAGAGACGGGTACGAGCAGTACTTC. Protein sequence: CATSRDGYEQYF.

This chain links TRBV6-1 with TRBJ1-1, with no clear D. The CDR3 runs to 15 residues. CDR1 is MNHNS and CDR2 is SASEGT in the germline V gene. Trimming cost V 3 bases and J 1 base, with 12 bases left between them. The CDR3 loop reads CASSDGRLRNTEAFF. The CDR3 DNA reads TGTGCCAGCAGTGATGGGAGGCTCAGGAACACTGAAGCTTTCTTT.

This clone was observed a single time. The genes are TRBV27 and TRBJ2-3; TRBD2 might be the D (6 bases). Trimming left V 5 bases short and J 7 bases short, with 22 bases between. Germline V gene lookup returns CDR1 MNHEY and CDR2 SMNVEV (reference sequence). The CDR3 extends over 16 amino acids. The CDR3, as DNA: TGTGCCAGCAGTGCCCTACTAGCCGCCGATTTGCATACGCAGTATTTT. This sequence encodes CASSALLAADLHTQYF.